The 28 T cell receptor beta chains reported below all come from one sample, sequenced in a study of OX40 agonist ivuxolimab in advanced cancers. Generated by immunoSEQ multiplex PCR, the TCRdb table keeps only in-frame clones and is missing some. Among tens of thousands of clones listed, roughly 85% were seen once. The starting material was CD4+ or CD8+ T cells sorted from blood, obtained in a trial of the OX40 agonist ivuxolimab. All receptors derive from an adult with an advanced solid tumor such as melanoma, head and neck, liver or kidney cancer.

This rearrangement joins TRBV10-1 to TRBJ2-1; 7 bases align to TRBD1. CDR3 length equals 12 residues. After removal of 4 bases from V and 6 bases from J, the junction contained 0 bases not matched to a gene. Germline values: CDR1 WNHNN, CDR2 SYGVQD (reference sequence). CDR3 region: CASSAGGNEQFF. The CDR3 nucleotides read TGCGCCAGCAGTGCAGGGGGCAATGAGCAGTTCTTC.

V gene TRBV6-5 combines with J gene TRBJ1-4; possible D gene TRBD1, 6 bases. CDR3 length equals 16 residues. The germline CDR1 and CDR2 sequences are MNHEY and SVGAGI. V shed 2 bases and J shed 8 bases, with 18 bases lying between them. CDR3 residues: CASSYTFTRGGEKLFF. The CDR3 nucleotides read TGTGCCAGCAGTTACACCTTCACCCGCGGGGGCGAAAAACTGTTTTTT.

This clone was seen once. The V gene is TRBV2, the J gene TRBJ2-3; 8 positions match TRBD1. The germline CDR1 and CDR2 sequences are SNHLY and FYNNEI. The V and J ends lost 7 bases and 2 bases, in that order; junction bases with no gene match: 5. The CDR3 covers 14 residues. CDR3 DNA: TGTGCCAGCATCACGGACAGGGACACAGATACGCAGTATTTT. Its protein is CASITDRDTDTQYF.

This chain connects TRBV5-8 to TRBJ1-6, with D unclear. This CDR3 comprises 14 residues. CDR1 and CDR2 from the germline V gene are SGHTS and YDEGEE. Between the trimmed V and J ends, which lost 0 bases and 5 bases, there was a span of 6 bases. The CDR3: CASSLGQNNSPLHF. The DNA of the CDR3 is TGTGCCAGCAGCTTGGGGCAGAATAATTCACCCCTCCACTTT.

The chain carries TRBV27 and TRBJ2-7, with 7 bases matching TRBD1. With 3 bases clipped from V and 1 base from J, the junction kept 3 bases outside the gene matches. The CDR3 is 14 amino acids. Germline-derived CDR1 and CDR2 are MNHEY and SMNVEV (reference sequence). CDR3 in DNA: TGTGCCAGCAGTTTCGGGACAGCTTCCTACGAGCAGTACTTC. Translated: CASSFGTASYEQYF.

The chain couples TRBV28 to TRBJ2-2; no reliable D call. The V gene lost 1 base and the J gene lost 1 base, with 7 bases spanning the gap. From germline, CDR1 is MDHEN and CDR2 SYDVKM. This CDR3 spans 15 amino acids. The CDR3 region has the DNA TGTGCCAGCAGTTTATCTGCTATGAACACCGGGGAGCTGTTTTTT. This codes for CASSLSAMNTGELFF.

This sequence joins TRBV30 and TRBJ1-3, with 7 nucleotides matching TRBD1. CDR1 is GTSNPN and CDR2 is SVGIG in the germline V gene (reference sequence). The CDR3 is 13 residues long. The junction had 3 bases not matched to a gene; V was cut back by 7 bases and J by 0 bases. CDR3 sequence (DNA): TGTGCCTCTTGGACAGGCTCTGGAAACACCATATATTTT. Its protein is CASWTGSGNTIYF.

Only one count was recorded for this clone. The rearrangement joins TRBV4-3 to TRBJ2-7, with unresolved D. V was cut by 0 bases and J by 0 bases, with 6 bases left in between. Germline V lookup: CDR1 LGHNA, CDR2 YSLEER. The CDR3 spans 14 residues. The CDR3 loop is CASSQDSYSYEQYF. The DNA of the CDR3 is TGCGCCAGCAGCCAAGACAGCTACTCCTACGAGCAGTACTTC.

Of note for this clone: Germline is not matched at one junction end, which may reflect a read error. This sequence joins TRBV28 and TRBJ2-7, with D possibly called TRBD1 or TRBD2 (5 bases each). This CDR3 is 12 amino acids long. Germline V CDR1 and CDR2: MDHEN, SYDVKM. This CDR3 reads CASSHRTGTAEF. The CDR3 bases are TGTGCCAGCAGTCACCGGACCGGGACCGCTGAGTTC.

This rearrangement joins TRBV30 to TRBJ2-2; D gene ambiguous. The CDR3 runs to 12 residues. The germline CDR1 and CDR2 sequences are GTSNPN and SVGIG (reference sequence). V lost 3 bases and J lost 2, with 4 bases in between. As DNA, the CDR3 is TGTGCCTGGAGGAAAAACACCGGGGAGCTGTTTTTT. Translation: CAWRKNTGELFF.

The gene calls are TRBV15 and TRBJ1-3; D unresolved. The ends were cut back, 5 bases at V and 0 bases at J, with 8 bases in the middle. Germline V CDR1 and CDR2: LNHNV, YYDKDF (reference sequence). The CDR3 totals 14 residues. The CDR3 DNA reads as TGTGCCACCAGCCAGGTCCACTCTGGAAACACCATATATTTT. Its translation: CATSQVHSGNTIYF.

The chain employs TRBV2 and TRBJ2-1; D gene uncertain. Per the germline V gene, CDR1 is SNHLY and CDR2 is FYNNEI. This CDR3 spans 13 amino acids. V lost 2 bases to trimming and J lost 3 bases, with 5 bases between them. CDR3 DNA: TGTGCCAGCAGTGAAAACAGCTACAATGAGCAGTTCTTC. This gives the protein CASSENSYNEQFF.

This clone was seen a single time. The rearrangement uses TRBV18 and TRBJ2-1, with D hard to call. This CDR3 contains 15 residues. The V end was cut by 3 bases, the J end by 4 bases, with 13 bases between. CDR1 is KGHSH, CDR2 LQKENI, per germline. Here the CDR3 DNA reads TGTGCCAGCTCACCCCTCCCTGGGGAATACAATGAGCAGTTCTTC. This translates into CASSPLPGEYNEQFF.

The chain is built from TRBV10-2 and TRBJ2-7; D unresolved. Germline assignment: CDR1 WSHSY and CDR2 SAAADI. The CDR3 totals 15 residues. V was clipped by 0 bases and J by 1 base, with 10 bases between them. This CDR3 reads CASSESLEPSYEQYV. Written as DNA, the CDR3 is TGCGCCAGCAGTGAGTCCCTTGAACCGTCCTACGAGCAGTACGTC.

V and J are TRBV28 and TRBJ1-2; TRBD1 is a possible D gene (6 bases). Per the germline V gene, CDR1 is MDHEN and CDR2 is SYDVKM. With 5 bases removed from V and 3 bases from J, the gap between germline ends came to 13 bases. This CDR3 comprises 14 residues. CDR3 sequence: CASSHQQGYYGYTF. CDR3 DNA sequence: TGTGCCAGCAGTCACCAACAGGGTTACTATGGCTACACCTTC.

This clone has only one observation. One end of the junction does not line up with germline, which may come from a read error. V and J are TRBV9 and TRBJ1-1; no clear D gene. Looked up from germline, CDR1 is SGDLS and CDR2 is YYNGEE. There are 14 residues in the CDR3. In DNA, the CDR3 is TGTGCCAGCAGCGTAGGGGCGCTGAACACGGAAGCTTTCTTT. It encodes CASSVGALNTEAFF.

This clone was detected a few times. This sequence joins TRBV28 and TRBJ2-7, with 7 nucleotides matching TRBD2. This CDR3 comprises 13 residues. Germline CDR1 is MDHEN and CDR2 is SYDVKM. V was clipped by 3 bases and J by 2 bases; unmatched bases: 1. The chain's CDR3 is CASSLGGPYEQYV. CDR3 nucleotide sequence: TGTGCCAGCAGTTTGGGAGGGCCCTACGAGCAGTACGTC.

This clone appeared many times. The chain combines TRBV21-1 with TRBJ1-1. TRBV21-1 is described as a pseudogene. This CDR3 region has 13 residues. CDR3 nucleotide sequence: TGTGCCAGCAGCAAAGAGGGGGGTCCTGAAGCTTTCTTT. Translation gives CASSKEGGPEAFF.

The J gene is TRBJ1-2, the V gene TRBV5-6, with 10 positions matching TRBD1. In germline, CDR1 is SGHDT, CDR2 YYEEEE. This CDR3 is 15 amino acids long. V gave up 0 bases and J gave up 6 bases; unmatched junction bases: 5. The DNA for the CDR3 is TGTGCCAGCAGCTTGGGGGACAGGGGTAGTAATGGCTACACCTTC. This codes for CASSLGDRGSNGYTF.

The chain has TRBV4-2 and TRBJ1-1, with D unresolved. V dropped 3 bases and J dropped 0 bases, with 5 bases sitting between them. Germline assignment: CDR1 LGHNA and CDR2 YNFKEQ. The CDR3 extends over 13 amino acids. CDR3 nucleotide sequence: TGTGCCAGCAGCCAGGGAGTGAACACTGAAGCTTTCTTT. Translating it yields CASSQGVNTEAFF.

The J gene is TRBJ1-5, the V gene TRBV19, with no clear D. The germline V gene encodes CDR1 LNHDA and CDR2 SQIVND (reference sequence). The V gene lost 3 bases and the J gene lost 0 bases, with 9 bases spanning the gap. The CDR3 has 15 amino acids. The chain's CDR3 is CASSMWRNSNQPQHF. CDR3 DNA sequence: TGTGCCAGTAGTATGTGGCGGAATAGCAATCAGCCCCAGCATTTT.

The chain is built from TRBV7-2 and TRBJ2-3; no firm D call. Trimming left V 5 bases short and J 4 bases short, with 7 bases between. The V gene's germline CDR1 is SGHTA and CDR2 FQGNSA. This CDR3 has 12 residues. In DNA, the CDR3 is TGTGCCAGCAGCCCTCAAGCAGATACGCAGTATTTT. It yields the protein CASSPQADTQYF.

The V gene is TRBV19, the J gene TRBJ2-3, with 7 bases that match TRBD2. V was clipped by 6 bases and J by 6 bases; unmatched bases: 3. Germline V gene data show CDR1 as LNHDA and CDR2 as SQIVND (reference sequence). The CDR3 contains 12 residues. CDR3 nucleotides: TGTGCCAGTAGCCCAGCGGGGGATACGCAGTATTTT. It encodes CASSPAGDTQYF.

This clone was picked up one time. CDR3 residues: CASSIGTGWSGELFF. The CDR3 nucleotides read TGTGCCAGTAGTATAGGAACAGGGTGGTCCGGGGAGCTGTTTTTT. The rearrangement uses TRBV19 and TRBJ2-2, with D perhaps TRBD1 (6 bases). CDR1 LNHDA and CDR2 SQIVND come from the germline V gene (reference sequence). CDR3 length equals 15 residues. Trimming cost V 1 base and J 6 bases, with 12 bases left between them.

This clone has only one observation. This chain links TRBV30 with TRBJ2-5, with D maybe TRBD2 (7 bases). The CDR3 has 14 residues. The V gene lost 0 bases and the J gene lost 4 bases, with 12 bases spanning the gap. Germline CDR1 GTSNPN, CDR2 SVGIG (reference sequence). The CDR3 loop reads CAWSVGGGIETQYF. CDR3 nucleotide sequence: TGTGCCTGGAGTGTAGGGGGGGGGATAGAGACCCAGTACTTC. Complete variable domain (other parts from reference TRBV30 and TRBJ2-5): SQTIHQWPATLVQPVGSPLSLECTVEGTSNPNLYWYRQAAGRGLQLLFYSVGIGQISSEVPQNLSASRPQDRQFILSSKKLLLSDSGFYLCAWSVGGGIETQYFGPGTRLLVL.

This clone showed up just once. This chain connects TRBV19 to TRBJ2-7; D is undetermined. Germline V lookup: CDR1 LNHDA, CDR2 SQIVND (reference sequence). This CDR3 region has 15 residues. V was pared by 2 bases and J by 0 bases, with 11 bases between. The CDR3 nucleotides are TGTGCCAGTAGTATAAAGGCCAGATCCTCCTACGAGCAGTACGTC. Protein sequence: CASSIKARSSYEQYV.

The chain couples TRBV7-9 to TRBJ2-7; 9 bases match TRBD1. The CDR3 consists of 18 residues. The junction had 14 bases not matched to a gene; V was cut back by 5 bases and J by 0 bases. CDR1 is SEHNR and CDR2 is FQNEAQ in the germline V gene (reference sequence). The CDR3, as DNA: TGTGCCAGCAGCCCCAACCCGCGGACAGGGGCCAGCTCCTACGAGCAGTACTTC. Its protein is CASSPNPRTGASSYEQYF.

The V and J genes are TRBV5-1 and TRBJ1-6; D unresolved. The CDR3 has 12 residues. The germline CDR1 and CDR2 sequences are SGHRS and YFSETQ. V was clipped by 6 bases and J by 5 bases, with 6 bases between them. The CDR3 loop reads CASNGDNSPLHF. Written as DNA, the CDR3 is TGCGCCAGCAACGGCGATAATTCACCCCTCCACTTT. Variable domain in full (rest from reference TRBV5-1 and TRBJ1-6): KAGVTQTPRYLIKTRGQQVTLSCSPISGHRSVSWYQQTPGQGLQFLFEYFSETQRNKGNFPGRFSGRQFSNSRSEMNVSTLELGDSALYLCASNGDNSPLHFGNGTRLTVT.